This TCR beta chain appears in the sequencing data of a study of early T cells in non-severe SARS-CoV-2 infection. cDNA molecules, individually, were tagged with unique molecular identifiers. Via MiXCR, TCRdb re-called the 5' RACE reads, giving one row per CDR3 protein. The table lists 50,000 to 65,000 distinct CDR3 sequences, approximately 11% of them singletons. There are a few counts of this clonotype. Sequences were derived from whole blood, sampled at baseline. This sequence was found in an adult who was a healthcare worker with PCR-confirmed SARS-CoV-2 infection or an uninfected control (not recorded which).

CDR3 DNA sequence: TGTGCCAGCAGCTTACTAGGGACAGGGGGCGCGGGCTACAATGAGCAGTTCTTC. Translation gives CASSLLGTGGAGYNEQFF. This chain joins TRBV7-2 and TRBJ2-1, with 12 bases matching TRBD1. This CDR3 has 18 amino acids. The ends lost 2 bases at V and 3 bases at J; junction bases unmatched: 8. Per germline, CDR1 SGHTA and CDR2 FQGNSA. The variable domain in full, with the rest retrieved from reference TRBV7-2 and TRBJ2-1, is GAGVSQSPSNKVTEKGKDVELRCDPISGHTALYWYRQSLGQGLEFLIYFQGNSAPDKSGLPSDRFSAERTGGSVSTLTIQRTQQEDSAVYLCASSLLGTGGAGYNEQFFGPGTRLTVL.